The T cell receptor beta chain described here comes from a study of T cell changes during pregnancy in multiple sclerosis. Germline-derived CDR1 and CDR2 are DFQATT and SNEGSKA (reference sequence). The CDR3 is 11 amino acids. Trimming took 5 bases from V and 2 from J, leaving 6 bases between them. The data were produced by immunoSEQ multiplex PCR, yet TCRdb's version contains in-frame clones alone and is incomplete. The profile shows 65,000 to 85,000 clones, roughly nine tenths of them singletons. The sample holds a few counts of this clone. The gene calls are TRBV20-1 and TRBJ1-1; D gene uncertain. The source of this sequence is a female donor with multiple sclerosis, enrolled in a pregnancy study. The sequenced sample was peripheral blood, obtained in the second trimester of pregnancy. The CDR3 region is CSASFNTEAFF. For the CDR3, the DNA is TGCAGTGCTTCGTTCAACACTGAAGCTTTCTTT.